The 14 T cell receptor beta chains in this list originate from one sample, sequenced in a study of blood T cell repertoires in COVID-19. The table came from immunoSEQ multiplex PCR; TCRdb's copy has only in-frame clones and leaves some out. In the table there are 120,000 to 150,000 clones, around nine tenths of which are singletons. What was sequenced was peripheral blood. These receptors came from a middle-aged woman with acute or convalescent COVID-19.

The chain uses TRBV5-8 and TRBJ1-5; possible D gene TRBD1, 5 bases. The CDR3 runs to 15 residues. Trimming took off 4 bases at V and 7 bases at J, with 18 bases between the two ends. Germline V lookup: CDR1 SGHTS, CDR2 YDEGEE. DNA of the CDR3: TGTGCCAGCAGCCATATGATAGGGGTTGGACAGCCCCAGCATTTT. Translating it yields CASSHMIGVGQPQHF.

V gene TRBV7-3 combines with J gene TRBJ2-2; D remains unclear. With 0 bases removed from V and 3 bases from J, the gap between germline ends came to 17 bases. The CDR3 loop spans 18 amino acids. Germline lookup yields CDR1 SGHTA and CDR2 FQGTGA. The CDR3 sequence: CASSLTSNPRLHTGELFF. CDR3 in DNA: TGTGCCAGCAGCTTAACCTCGAATCCCAGGCTGCACACCGGGGAGCTGTTTTTT.

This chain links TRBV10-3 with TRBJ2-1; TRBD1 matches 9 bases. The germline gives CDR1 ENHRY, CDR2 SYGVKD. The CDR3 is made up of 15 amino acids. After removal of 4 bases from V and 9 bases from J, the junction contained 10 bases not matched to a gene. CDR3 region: CAISVRDRASSEQFF. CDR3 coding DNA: TGTGCCATCAGTGTCCGGGACAGGGCAAGTAGTGAGCAGTTCTTC.

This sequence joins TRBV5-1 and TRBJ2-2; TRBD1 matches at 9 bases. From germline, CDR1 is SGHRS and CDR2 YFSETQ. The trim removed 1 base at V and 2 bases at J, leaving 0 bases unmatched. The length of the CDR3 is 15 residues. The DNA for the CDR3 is TGCGCCAGCAGCTTGACAGGGGGCAACACCGGGGAGCTGTTTTTT. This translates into CASSLTGGNTGELFF. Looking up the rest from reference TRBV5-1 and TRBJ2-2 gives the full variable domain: KAGVTQTPRYLIKTRGQQVTLSCSPISGHRSVSWYQQTPGQGLQFLFEYFSETQRNKGNFPGRFSGRQFSNSRSEMNVSTLELGDSALYLCASSLTGGNTGELFFGEGSRLTVL.

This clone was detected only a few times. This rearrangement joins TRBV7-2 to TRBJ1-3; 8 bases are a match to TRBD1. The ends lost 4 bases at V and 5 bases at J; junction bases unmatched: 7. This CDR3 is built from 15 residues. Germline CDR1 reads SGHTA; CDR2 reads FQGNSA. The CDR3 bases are TGTGCCAGCAGCTCGGGACAGGATTTAAGAAACACCATATATTTT. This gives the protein CASSSGQDLRNTIYF.

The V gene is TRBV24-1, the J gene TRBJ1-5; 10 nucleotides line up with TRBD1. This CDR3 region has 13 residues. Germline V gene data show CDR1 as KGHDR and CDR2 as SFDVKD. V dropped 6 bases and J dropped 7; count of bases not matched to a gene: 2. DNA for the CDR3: TGTGCCACCAGTTTGGACAGGGGGCAGCCCCAGCATTTT. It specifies CATSLDRGQPQHF.

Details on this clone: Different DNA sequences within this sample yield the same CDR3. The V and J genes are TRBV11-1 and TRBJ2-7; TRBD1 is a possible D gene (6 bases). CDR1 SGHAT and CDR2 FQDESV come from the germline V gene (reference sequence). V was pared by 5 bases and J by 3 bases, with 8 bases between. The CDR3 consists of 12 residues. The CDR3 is CASSLQGYEQYF. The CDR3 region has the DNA TGTGCCAGCAGCCTACAGGGCTACGAGCAGTACTTC.

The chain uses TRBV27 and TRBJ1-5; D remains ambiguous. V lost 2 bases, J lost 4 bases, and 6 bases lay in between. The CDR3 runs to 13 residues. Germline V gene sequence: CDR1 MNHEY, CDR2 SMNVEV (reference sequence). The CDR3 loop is CASSLEPNQPQHF. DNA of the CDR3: TGTGCCAGCAGTTTAGAGCCTAATCAGCCCCAGCATTTT.

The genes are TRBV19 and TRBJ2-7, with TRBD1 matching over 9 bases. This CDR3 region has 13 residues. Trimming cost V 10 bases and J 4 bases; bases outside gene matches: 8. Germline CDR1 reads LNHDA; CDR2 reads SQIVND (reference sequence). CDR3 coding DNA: TGTGCCACCGCCGGGACAGGGTCTTACGAGCAGTACTTC. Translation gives CATAGTGSYEQYF.

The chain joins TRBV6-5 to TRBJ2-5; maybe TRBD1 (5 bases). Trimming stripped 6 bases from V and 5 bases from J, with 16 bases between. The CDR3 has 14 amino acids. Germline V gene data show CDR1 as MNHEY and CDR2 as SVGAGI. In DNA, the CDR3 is TGTGCCAGCAGGACTCAGGGATCCAGGGAGACCCAGTACTTC. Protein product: CASRTQGSRETQYF.

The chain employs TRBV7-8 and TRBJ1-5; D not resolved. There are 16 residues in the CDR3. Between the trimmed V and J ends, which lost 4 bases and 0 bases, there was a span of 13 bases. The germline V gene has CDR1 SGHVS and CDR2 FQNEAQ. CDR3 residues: CASSSGQVHSNQPQHF. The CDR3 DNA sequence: TGTGCCAGCAGCTCCGGCCAGGTCCATAGCAATCAGCCCCAGCATTTT.

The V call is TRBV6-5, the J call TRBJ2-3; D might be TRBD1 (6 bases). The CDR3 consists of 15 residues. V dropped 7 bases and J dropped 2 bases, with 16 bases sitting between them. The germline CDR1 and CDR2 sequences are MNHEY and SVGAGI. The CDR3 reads CASKTGWTHTDTQYF. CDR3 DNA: TGTGCCAGCAAAACAGGGTGGACCCACACAGATACGCAGTATTTT.

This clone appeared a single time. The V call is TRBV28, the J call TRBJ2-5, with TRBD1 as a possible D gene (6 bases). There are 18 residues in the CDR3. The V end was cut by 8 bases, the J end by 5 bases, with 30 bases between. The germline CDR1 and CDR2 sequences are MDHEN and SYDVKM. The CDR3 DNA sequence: TGTGCCAGCCGTTCCTCCAGTCTCGCCGAACAGGGTGGGGAGACCCAGTACTTC. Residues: CASRSSSLAEQGGETQYF.

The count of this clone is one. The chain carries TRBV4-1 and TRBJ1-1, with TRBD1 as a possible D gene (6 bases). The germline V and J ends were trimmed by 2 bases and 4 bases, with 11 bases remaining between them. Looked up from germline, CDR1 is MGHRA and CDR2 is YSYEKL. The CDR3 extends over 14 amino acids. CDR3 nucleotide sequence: TGCGCCAGCAGCCAACCGACAGGAGTCACTGAAGCTTTCTTT. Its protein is CASSQPTGVTEAFF.